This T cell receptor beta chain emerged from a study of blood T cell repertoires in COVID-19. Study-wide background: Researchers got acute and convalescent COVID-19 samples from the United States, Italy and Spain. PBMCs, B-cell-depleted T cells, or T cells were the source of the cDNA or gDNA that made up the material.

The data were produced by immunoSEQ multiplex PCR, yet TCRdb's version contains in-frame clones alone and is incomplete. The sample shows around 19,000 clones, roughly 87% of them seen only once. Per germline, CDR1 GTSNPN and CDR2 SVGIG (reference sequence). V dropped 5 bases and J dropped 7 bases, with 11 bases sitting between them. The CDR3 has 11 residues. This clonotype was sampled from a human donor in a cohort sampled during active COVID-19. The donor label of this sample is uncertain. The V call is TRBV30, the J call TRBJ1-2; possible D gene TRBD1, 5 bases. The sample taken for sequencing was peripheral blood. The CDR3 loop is CAWGRDRGYTF. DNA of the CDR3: TGTGCCTGGGGCAGGGATCGTGGCTACACCTTC.